This T cell receptor (beta chain) derives from a study of tumor-infiltrating lymphocytes in oesophageal squamous cell carcinoma. TCRdb fed the PCR reads into MiXCR, producing one record per CDR3 protein. Here the sample spans about 17,000 distinct CDR3 sequences, around 45% being singletons. The table lists this clonotype with a few counts. V shed 1 base, J shed 7 bases, and the junction held 3 bases outside the gene matches. Germline V gives CDR1 SGHVS, CDR2 FQNEAQ. CDR3 size: 14 residues. The V call is TRBV7-8, the J call TRBJ2-7, with 11 bases identical to TRBD2. Source material: normal esophageal tissue next to the tumor. The sequence derives from a female donor with esophageal squamous cell carcinoma. The CDR3, as DNA: TGTGCCAGCAGCTTAGTAGCGGGAGGGCTTGAGCAGTACTTC. It is translated as CASSLVAGGLEQYF.